The rows below give T cell receptor beta chains drawn from one sample of a study of human T cells and chemical hapten exposure. TCRdb fed the RACE reads into MiXCR, producing one record per CDR3 protein. This sample has over 70,000 distinct CDR3 sequences; 14% occur once, and the top ten carry roughly 4.9%. The specimen was whole blood, collected in connection with sensitization to the hapten diphenylcyclopropenone (DPC). The receptors here all came from a woman between 50 and 59 years old with alopecia areata. Some clones in this sample may be carry-over from other donors' samples. Each CDR3 is given without its conserved first and last residue. Clone sizes are given selectively: once, few, many, or a class where the clone is expanded.

clone size	J gene	V gene	CDR3 protein
NA	TRBJ2-1	TRBV29-1	SHKGGSSYNEQF
few	TRBJ1-6	TRBV18	ASSRDDRSPLH
many	TRBJ2-1	TRBV6-2/TRBV6-3	ASSYGTSGRGNEQF
NA	TRBJ2-1	TRBV11-3	ASSSTDPGTGSYNEQF
NA	TRBJ1-2	TRBV18	ASSPLGEGRHYGYT
few	TRBJ1-4	TRBV27	ASISLLGGKEKLF
NA	TRBJ2-3	TRBV29-1	SAFRGGRSTDTQY
few	TRBJ2-7	TRBV5-5	ASSLEGYEQY
few	TRBJ1-4	TRBV2	ASSGLEGKLF
few	TRBJ2-1	TRBV6-5	ASSYLIAGVYNEQF
many	TRBJ2-4	TRBV7-9	ASSLHRKAKNIQY
NA	TRBJ1-3	TRBV30	AWPGPGSGNTIY
many	TRBJ1-2	TRBV29-1	SVGNNYGYT
NA	TRBJ1-1	TRBV20-1	SARNHIQGTEAF
few	TRBJ2-7	TRBV29-1	SAAWSDEQY
many	TRBJ1-2	TRBV29-1	SVEVGAGYT
many	TRBJ1-3	TRBV3-1	ASSPTGNTIY
NA	TRBJ2-1	TRBV29-1	SVQDPPYNEQF
NA	TRBJ2-1	TRBV4-1	ASSPQGHPMN
once	TRBJ1-1	TRBV6-6	ASSPRLETEAF
few	TRBJ2-2	TRBV7-8	ASSLVGHGTGELF
few	TRBJ2-7	TRBV7-8	ASSPPQATPYEQY
NA	TRBJ2-7	TRBV4-1	ASSPGQGSYEQY
few	TRBJ2-3	TRBV11-2	ASSSLREKPDTQY
many	TRBJ2-1	TRBV7-9	ASSLGLAYNEQF
NA	TRBJ1-2	TRBV28	ASLNNYGYT
NA	TRBJ2-7	TRBV19	ASMHEQY
NA	TRBJ2-2	TRBV6-2/TRBV6-3	ASRDGQWGAGGELF
few	TRBJ2-7	TRBV7-2	ASSVTSGSRDEQY
NA	TRBJ2-2	TRBV7-9	ASSLDIAFNTGELF
NA	TRBJ1-1	TRBV28	ASTNEGGAKTEAF
NA	TRBJ1-5	TRBV7-6	ASSLASNQPQH
many	TRBJ1-4	TRBV4-1	ASSLPGGLEKLF
few	TRBJ1-5	TRBV2	ASSGSGLAQPQH
few	TRBJ2-1	TRBV29-1	SVDPGSAYNEQF
NA	TRBJ2-5	TRBV6-5	ASSYALTEGQETQY
NA	TRBJ2-1	TRBV7-2	ASSQGTTNEQF
few	TRBJ2-2	TRBV7-2	ASSFRHTGELF
NA	TRBJ2-7	TRBV18	ASSPTQGLQY
few	TRBJ2-3	TRBV4-3	ASSQGTLRADTQY
NA	TRBJ1-2	TRBV11-2	ASSPTRRPQGRGSYGYT
NA	TRBJ1-2	TRBV7-2	ASSPSGVYYGYT
NA	TRBJ1-4	TRBV29-1	SAGGRSNEKLF
few	TRBJ2-3	TRBV6-4	ASSPGLDTDTQY